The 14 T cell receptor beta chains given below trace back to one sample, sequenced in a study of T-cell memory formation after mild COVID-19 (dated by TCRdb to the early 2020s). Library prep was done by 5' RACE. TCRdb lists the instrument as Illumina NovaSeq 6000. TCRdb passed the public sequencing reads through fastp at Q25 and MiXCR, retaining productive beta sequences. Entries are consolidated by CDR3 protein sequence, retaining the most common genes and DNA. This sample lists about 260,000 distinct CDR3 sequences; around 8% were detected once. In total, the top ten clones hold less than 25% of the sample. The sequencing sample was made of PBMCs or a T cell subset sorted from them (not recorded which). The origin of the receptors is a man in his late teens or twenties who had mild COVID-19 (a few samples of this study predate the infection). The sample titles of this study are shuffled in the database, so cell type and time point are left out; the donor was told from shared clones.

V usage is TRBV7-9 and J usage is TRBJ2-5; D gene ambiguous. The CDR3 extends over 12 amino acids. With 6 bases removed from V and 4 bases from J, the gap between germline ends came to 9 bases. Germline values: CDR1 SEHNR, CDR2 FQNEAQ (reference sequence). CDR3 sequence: CASRQVGETQYF. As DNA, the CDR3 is TGTGCCAGCAGGCAGGTCGGAGAGACCCAGTACTTC.

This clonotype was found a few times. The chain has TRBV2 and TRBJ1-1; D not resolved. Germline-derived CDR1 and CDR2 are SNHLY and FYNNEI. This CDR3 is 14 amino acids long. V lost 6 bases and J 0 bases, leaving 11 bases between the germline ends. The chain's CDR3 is CASSHPGLNTEAFF. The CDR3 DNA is TGTGCCAGCAGCCACCCGGGATTGAACACTGAAGCTTTCTTT.

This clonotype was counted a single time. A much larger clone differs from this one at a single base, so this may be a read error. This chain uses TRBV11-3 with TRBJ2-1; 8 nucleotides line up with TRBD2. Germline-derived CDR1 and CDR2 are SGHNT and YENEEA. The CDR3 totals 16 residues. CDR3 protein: CAGSPAGTSSYNEQFF. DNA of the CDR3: TGTGCCGGCAGCCCGGCCGGGACTAGCTCCTACAATGAGCAGTTCTTC.

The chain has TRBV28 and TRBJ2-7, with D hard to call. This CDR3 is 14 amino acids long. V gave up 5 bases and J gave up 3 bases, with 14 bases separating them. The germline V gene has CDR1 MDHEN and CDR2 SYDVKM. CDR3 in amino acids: CASSPPPGSYEQYV. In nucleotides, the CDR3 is TGTGCCAGCAGTCCCCCGCCGGGCAGCTACGAGCAGTACGTC.

CDR3 nucleotides: TGCGCCAGCAGCCAAGATCACGAGCGGGGGCGCCAAGAGACCCAGTACTTC. Protein: CASSQDHERGRQETQYF. The rearrangement joins TRBV4-1 to TRBJ2-5; TRBD2 matches at 8 bases. Trimming cost V 0 bases and J 1 base; bases outside gene matches: 7. Germline V gene lookup returns CDR1 MGHRA and CDR2 YSYEKL. The CDR3 is 17 amino acids.

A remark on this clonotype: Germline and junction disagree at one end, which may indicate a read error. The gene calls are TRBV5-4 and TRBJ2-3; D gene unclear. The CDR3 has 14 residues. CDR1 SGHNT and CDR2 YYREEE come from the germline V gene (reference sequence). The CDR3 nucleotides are TGTGACAGCAGCCAGCACGGTCGTGGAGATACGCAGTATTTT. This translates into CDSSQHGRGDTQYF. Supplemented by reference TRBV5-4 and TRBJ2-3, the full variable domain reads ETGVTQSPTHLIKTRGQQVTLRCSSQSGHNTVSWYQQALGQGPQFIFQYYREEENGRGNFPPRFSGLQFPNYSSELNVNALELDDSALYLCDSSQHGRGDTQYFGPGTRLTVL.

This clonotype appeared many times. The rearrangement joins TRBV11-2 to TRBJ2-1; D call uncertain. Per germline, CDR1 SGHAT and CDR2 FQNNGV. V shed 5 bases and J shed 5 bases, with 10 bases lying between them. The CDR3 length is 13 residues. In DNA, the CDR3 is TGTGCCAGCAGCCAGGCGCGTCACAATGAGCAGTTCTTC. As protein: CASSQARHNEQFF.

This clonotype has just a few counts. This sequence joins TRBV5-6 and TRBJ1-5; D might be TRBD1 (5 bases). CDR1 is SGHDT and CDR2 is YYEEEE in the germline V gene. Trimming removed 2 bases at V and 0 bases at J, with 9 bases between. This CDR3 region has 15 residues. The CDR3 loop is CASSLQAYSNQPQHF. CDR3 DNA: TGTGCCAGCAGCTTACAGGCTTATAGCAATCAGCCCCAGCATTTT.

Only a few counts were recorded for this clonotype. The CDR3 nucleotides read TGTGCCAGCAGCGTTAGTCCGGGAGGTCAGCCCCAGCATTTT. Translated: CASSVSPGGQPQHF. V and J are TRBV9 and TRBJ1-5, with D hard to call. The CDR3 sequence is 14 residues long. V was clipped by 2 bases and J by 6 bases, with 12 bases between them. Germline CDR1 reads SGDLS; CDR2 reads YYNGEE.

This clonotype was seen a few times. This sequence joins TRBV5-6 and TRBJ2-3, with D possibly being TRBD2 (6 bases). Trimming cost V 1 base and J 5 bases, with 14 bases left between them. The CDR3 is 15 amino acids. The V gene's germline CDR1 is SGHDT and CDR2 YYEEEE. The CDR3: CASSLMGGAVDTQYF. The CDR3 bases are TGTGCCAGCAGCTTGATGGGCGGGGCGGTAGATACGCAGTATTTT.

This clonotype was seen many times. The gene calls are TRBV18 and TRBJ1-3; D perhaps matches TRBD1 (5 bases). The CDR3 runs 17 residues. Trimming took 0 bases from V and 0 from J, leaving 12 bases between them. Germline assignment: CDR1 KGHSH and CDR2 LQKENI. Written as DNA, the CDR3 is TGTGCCAGCTCACCACCGTACAGGACGATCTCTGGAAACACCATATATTTT. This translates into CASSPPYRTISGNTIYF.

Written as DNA, the CDR3 is TGTGCCAGTACAGGGGACGGGGAGCTGTTTTTT. Translation gives CASTGDGELFF. The chain uses TRBV2 and TRBJ2-2, with 7 bases aligning to TRBD1. The CDR3 has 11 residues. The germline CDR1 and CDR2 sequences are SNHLY and FYNNEI. V was pared by 9 bases and J by 7 bases, with 2 bases of the junction left unmatched.

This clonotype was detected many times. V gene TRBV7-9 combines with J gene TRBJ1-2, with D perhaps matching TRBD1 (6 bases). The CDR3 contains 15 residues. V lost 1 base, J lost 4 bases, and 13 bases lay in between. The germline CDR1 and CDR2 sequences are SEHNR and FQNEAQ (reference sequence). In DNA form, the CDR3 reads TGTGCCAGCAGCTTAGGGACAGCTAATCCCTATGGCTACACCTTC. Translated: CASSLGTANPYGYTF.

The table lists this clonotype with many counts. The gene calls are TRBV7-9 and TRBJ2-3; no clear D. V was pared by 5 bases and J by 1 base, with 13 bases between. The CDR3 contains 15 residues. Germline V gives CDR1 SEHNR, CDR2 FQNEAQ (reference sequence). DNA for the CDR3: TGTGCCAGCAGCCCCTCGAGGTTTCGCACAGATACGCAGTATTTT. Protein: CASSPSRFRTDTQYF.